What follows are 17 T cell receptor beta chains derived from one specimen sequenced in a study of chemoradiotherapy in HPV16-positive cancers. Libraries were prepared by immunoSEQ multiplex PCR; TCRdb keeps only in-frame clonotypes and omits some of them. This sample has some 10,000 clones; roughly 71% occur once, and the top ten carry around 10%. Sequencing was performed on tumor tissue, taken from a patient who underwent chemoradiotherapy. These receptor sequences come from a human donor with HPV-associated anogenital cancer.

The chain joins TRBV21-1 to TRBJ1-1; the D call in the table, TRBD1, was not verified against the DNA. TRBV21-1 is marked as a pseudogene. This CDR3 region has 14 residues. CDR3 in amino acids: CASSKPQGFTEAFF. CDR3 nucleotide sequence: TGTGCCAGCAGCAAACCACAGGGTTTCACTGAAGCTTTCTTT.

This clone was seen a single time. The chain couples TRBV6-4 to TRBJ2-1; 7 bases align to TRBD1. J gave up 6 bases and V 4 bases, and 6 bases lay outside the gene matches. This CDR3 has 14 amino acids. Germline loops: CDR1 MRHNA, CDR2 SNTAGT. The CDR3 loop reads CASSVDRSGNEQFF. In DNA form, the CDR3 reads TGTGCCAGCAGTGTGGACAGGTCCGGCAATGAGCAGTTCTTC.

The genes are TRBV11-3 and TRBJ1-6; D not certain. Trimming left V 3 bases short and J 7 bases short, with 7 bases between. The V gene's germline CDR1 is SGHNT and CDR2 YENEEA. This CDR3 spans 13 amino acids. The CDR3, as DNA: TGTGCCAGCAGCTTCAGGATAAATTCACCCCTCCACTTT. Translating it yields CASSFRINSPLHF.

This clone appeared a single time. This chain uses TRBV7-9 with TRBJ1-4; 10 bases are shared with TRBD1. Germline assignment: CDR1 SEHNR and CDR2 FQNEAQ (reference sequence). The CDR3 totals 14 residues. Trimming cost V 5 bases and J 5 bases; bases outside gene matches: 2. The CDR3 DNA sequence: TGTGCCAGCAGCCAGGGACAGGGGAATGAAAAACTGTTTTTT. This encodes CASSQGQGNEKLFF.

The chain recombines TRBV18 with TRBJ2-5; D remains ambiguous. Germline-derived CDR1 and CDR2 are KGHSH and LQKENI. This CDR3 region has 15 residues. Trimming stripped 3 bases from V and 7 bases from J, with 18 bases between. The CDR3 is CASSPSRSLVRTQYF. In DNA, the CDR3 is TGTGCCAGCTCACCCTCGCGGTCTTTGGTTCGGACCCAGTACTTC.

This clone was detected once. V gene TRBV11-2 combines with J gene TRBJ2-5; TRBD1 aligns across 7 bases. The CDR3 has 15 residues. In germline, CDR1 is SGHAT, CDR2 FQNNGV. Unmatched junction bases numbered 8, after V lost 5 bases and J lost 2 bases. CDR3 residues: CASSRHIRGQETQYF. In DNA, the CDR3 is TGTGCCAGCAGCCGTCACATCAGGGGGCAAGAGACCCAGTACTTC.

The chain uses TRBV2 and TRBJ2-5, with D unresolved. The V and J ends lost 7 bases and 2 bases respectively, with 8 bases between them. Germline CDR1 reads SNHLY; CDR2 reads FYNNEI. CDR3 size: 12 residues. The chain's CDR3 is CASNRAQETQYF. In DNA form, the CDR3 reads TGTGCCAGCAACCGGGCTCAAGAGACCCAGTACTTC.

This clone was seen once. V usage is TRBV6-5 and J usage is TRBJ1-2; 9 bases map to TRBD1. The germline V gene has CDR1 MNHEY and CDR2 SVGAGI. The V segment lost 5 bases and the J segment 1 base; nucleotides outside the gene matches: 5. This CDR3 spans 15 amino acids. The CDR3 nucleotides read TGTGCCAGCAGTCCCAGACAGGGGGTTAACTATGGCTACACCTTC. Translation: CASSPRQGVNYGYTF.

This clone was seen a few times. The chain uses TRBV11-2 and TRBJ1-3; D not certain. The V gene lost 4 bases and the J gene lost 0 bases, with 10 bases spanning the gap. The germline gives CDR1 SGHAT, CDR2 FQNNGV. The CDR3 is 15 residues long. This CDR3 is CASSSDGNSGNTIYF. The CDR3 DNA reads TGTGCCAGCAGCTCGGACGGTAACTCTGGAAACACCATATATTTT. The whole variable domain, remainder taken from reference TRBV11-2 and TRBJ1-3, is EAGVAQSPRYKIIEKRQSVAFWCNPISGHATLYWYQQILGQGPKLLIQFQNNGVVDDSQLPKDRFSAERLKGVDSTLKIQPAKLEDSAVYLCASSSDGNSGNTIYFGEGSWLTVV.

This chain joins TRBV4-2 and TRBJ2-5; D may be TRBD1 (5 bases). V shed 1 base and J shed 5 bases, with 20 bases lying between them. This CDR3 contains 17 residues. Looked up from germline, CDR1 is LGHNA and CDR2 is YNFKEQ. CDR3 sequence (DNA): TGTGCCAGCAGCCAAGGGTGGGCCCAGGGAATGATCGAGACCCAGTACTTC. Its translation: CASSQGWAQGMIETQYF.

This clone is termed large (0.1 to 1%). This chain links TRBV27 with TRBJ1-4; no firm D call. With 7 bases removed from V and 4 bases from J, the gap between germline ends came to 16 bases. The CDR3 consists of 15 residues. From germline, CDR1 is MNHEY and CDR2 SMNVEV (reference sequence). The CDR3 DNA reads as TGTGCCAGCACCTCGATACAGACTAGTAATGAAAAACTGTTTTTT. This sequence encodes CASTSIQTSNEKLFF.

This clone appeared once. The V gene is TRBV7-3, the J gene TRBJ2-2; 7 bases are shared with TRBD2. This CDR3 spans 14 amino acids. V trimming: 4 bases; J trimming: 7 bases; junction bases outside the gene matches: 6. The germline CDR1 and CDR2 sequences are SGHTA and FQGTGA. CDR3 bases: TGTGCCAGCAGCTCGGCTAGCGGTCACGGGGAGCTGTTTTTT. Translating it yields CASSSASGHGELFF.

This clone has more than one count but fewer than ten. Here the CDR3 reads CASSPLYNSGTADTQYF. Written as DNA, the CDR3 is TGTGCCAGCTCACCTTTGTATAATAGCGGGACGGCAGATACGCAGTATTTT. This chain joins TRBV18 and TRBJ2-3, with TRBD2 matching 8 bases. Losses at the gene ends were 3 bases for V and 4 bases for J; bases not matched to a gene: 12. The CDR3 has 17 amino acids. Germline V gene lookup returns CDR1 KGHSH and CDR2 LQKENI.

The J gene is TRBJ2-7, the V gene TRBV27, with D possibly matching TRBD1 (7 bases). Trimming shortened V by 2 bases and J by 0 bases, and 17 bases separated the two germline ends. The germline V gene encodes CDR1 MNHEY and CDR2 SMNVEV (reference sequence). This CDR3 region has 17 residues. The CDR3 sequence is CASSLRLRGVDSYEQYF. The DNA of the CDR3 is TGTGCCAGCAGTTTAAGGCTCAGGGGGGTCGACTCCTACGAGCAGTACTTC.

This rearrangement joins TRBV2 to TRBJ1-1; 7 bases map to TRBD1. Unmatched junction bases numbered 15, after V lost 5 bases and J lost 0 bases. Germline V gene sequence: CDR1 SNHLY, CDR2 FYNNEI. The CDR3 covers 18 residues. Here the CDR3 reads CASSQETGIRVMNTEAFF. CDR3 bases: TGTGCCAGCAGTCAGGAGACAGGGATAAGGGTCATGAACACTGAAGCTTTCTTT.

This clone was picked up a small number of times. The rearrangement joins TRBV7-2 to TRBJ2-1; the D gene is possibly TRBD2 (5 bases). The V gene lost 5 bases and the J gene lost 15 bases, with 14 bases spanning the gap. The germline CDR1 and CDR2 sequences are SGHTA and FQGNSA. The CDR3 runs to 11 residues. CDR3 residues: CASSPGVVAFF. Here the CDR3 DNA reads TGTGCCAGCAGCCCCGGGGTAGTGGCGTTCTTC.

This clone was detected only a few times. The chain has TRBV28 and TRBJ2-7; perhaps TRBD2 as D (6 bases). Trimming took 2 bases from V and 5 from J, leaving 22 bases between them. CDR3 length: 17 amino acids. Germline V gene lookup returns CDR1 MDHEN and CDR2 SYDVKM. The CDR3, as DNA: TGTGCCAGCAGTTTACCCGGGGGAGATTCTCCCAGGGACGAGCAGTACTTC. It yields the protein CASSLPGGDSPRDEQYF. The full variable domain, completed using reference TRBV28 and TRBJ2-7, is DVKVTQSSRYLVKRTGEKVFLECVQDMDHENMFWYRQDPGLGLRLIYFSYDVKMKEKGDIPEGYSVSREKKERFSLILESASTNQTSMYLCASSLPGGDSPRDEQYFGPGTRLTVT.